This T cell receptor beta chain was sequenced during a study of STAT5B mutations in CD4+ large granular lymphocyte leukemia. On the study more broadly: Healthy donors showed HLA-associated enrichment of the CDR3 'QG' motif.

CDR3 size: 15 residues. From germline, CDR1 is LGHNA and CDR2 YNFKEQ. Trimming shortened V by 0 bases and J by 1 base, and 7 bases separated the two germline ends. This was a survey-level run. Clones were read by immunoSEQ multiplex PCR, and TCRdb kept only the in-frame ones, dropping some. Of some 38,000 clones in the sample, approximately 85% were seen once. General study points: Main leukemic clonotypes were patient-specific, but 20% to 25% appeared at low frequency elsewhere. Patient CD4-sorted repertoires looked more clonal than healthy CD4+ repertoires, even without putative leukemic clones.

This clone was seen once. Its antigen remains unidentified. The source of this sequence is a human donor in good health. The chain uses TRBV4-2 and TRBJ1-5; unclear D gene. Material for sequencing was CD4+ T cells from blood buffy coats. CDR3 nucleotide sequence: TGTGCCAGCAGCCAAGAAAGTCACAGCAATCAGCCCCAGCATTTT. The encoded protein is CASSQESHSNQPQHF.